The 22 T cell receptor beta chains below all came from one sample that was sequenced in a study of neurological immune-mediated disorders. The time point is: longitudinal time-point 3. Using its own MiXCR run on the 5' RACE reads, TCRdb lists one record per CDR3 protein. The sample has tens of thousands of distinct CDR3 sequences, approximately 12% seen once. Source material: PBMCs. The receptors shown here come from a man in his thirties or forties in good health.

The rearrangement uses TRBV18 and TRBJ2-7; 8 bases are a match to TRBD2. From germline, CDR1 is KGHSH and CDR2 LQKENI. The junction had 6 bases not matched to a gene; V was cut back by 5 bases and J by 0 bases. The length of the CDR3 is 15 residues. DNA of the CDR3: TGTGCCAGCTCATTGACTAGCGAGGCCTCCTACGAGCAGTACTTC. Encoded protein: CASSLTSEASYEQYF. The full variable domain, completed using reference TRBV18 and TRBJ2-7, is NAGVMQNPRHLVRRRGQEARLRCSPMKGHSHVYWYRQLPEEGLKFMVYLQKENIIDESGMPKERFSAEFPKEGPSILRIQQVVRGDSAAYFCASSLTSEASYEQYFGPGTRLTVT.

A remark on this clonotype: The junction and the germline gene differ at one end; a read error may be behind it. V and J are TRBV5-1 and TRBJ2-2, with 7 nucleotides matching TRBD1. CDR1 SGHRS and CDR2 YFSETQ come from the germline V gene. The CDR3 loop spans 14 amino acids. The CDR3 sequence: CANTDRVNTWELFF. The DNA of the CDR3 is TGCGCCAACACTGACAGGGTTAACACCTGGGAGCTGTTTTTT.

Ten or more counts support this clonotype. This sequence joins TRBV5-1 and TRBJ2-5, with D perhaps given as TRBD1 or TRBD2 (5 bases each). Trimming removed 4 bases at V and 1 base at J, with 11 bases between. Germline V gives CDR1 SGHRS, CDR2 YFSETQ. This CDR3 contains 14 residues. CDR3 sequence reads: CASSRGAFQETQYF. CDR3 coding DNA: TGCGCCAGCAGCCGAGGGGCCTTCCAAGAGACCCAGTACTTC.

This clonotype was seen ten or more times. V and J are TRBV5-1 and TRBJ2-1; TRBD2 matches 11 bases. This CDR3 region has 21 residues. The V and J ends lost 0 bases and 3 bases, in that order; junction bases with no gene match: 17. CDR1 is SGHRS and CDR2 is YFSETQ in the germline V gene. The CDR3, as DNA: TGCGCCAGCAGCTTGGGACCCAAACTAGCGGGAGCTCCCCCAGACTACAATGAGCAGTTCTTC. Encoded protein: CASSLGPKLAGAPPDYNEQFF.

This clonotype was counted many times. The V gene is TRBV20-1, the J gene TRBJ2-7, with D possibly matching TRBD1 (5 bases). The V gene lost 0 bases and the J gene lost 2 bases, with 14 bases spanning the gap. CDR1 and CDR2 from the germline V gene are DFQATT and SNEGSKA (reference sequence). The CDR3 has 15 amino acids. The CDR3 spells CSAREGEDITYEQYF. The CDR3, as DNA: TGCAGTGCTAGAGAAGGAGAGGACATTACCTACGAGCAGTACTTC.

The sample holds many counts of this clonotype. The rearrangement links TRBV5-1 to TRBJ2-7; 7 bases match TRBD1. Germline-derived CDR1 and CDR2 are SGHRS and YFSETQ. The length of the CDR3 is 14 residues. V dropped 0 bases and J dropped 2; count of bases not matched to a gene: 2. The chain's CDR3 is CASSLEQGTYEQYF. The CDR3 DNA reads as TGCGCCAGCAGCTTGGAACAGGGGACCTACGAGCAGTACTTC.

Many counts were recorded for this clonotype. At one of its ends the junction is not consistent with the germline gene, which may arise from a read error. The chain joins TRBV5-5 to TRBJ2-6; 7 nucleotides agree with TRBD1. CDR1 is SGHKS and CDR2 is YYEKEE in the germline V gene (reference sequence). The CDR3 length is 19 residues. CDR3 coding DNA: TGTGTCAGCAGCGTCACCGGGACAGCGACTTCCTTAGGGGCCAACGTCCTGACTTTC. Its translation is CVSSVTGTATSLGANVLTF.

This clonotype was seen at least ten times. The germline gene is not matched at one end of the junction; a read error may be the cause. This sequence joins TRBV27 and TRBJ2-5; no clear D gene. Germline-derived CDR1 and CDR2 are MNHEY and SMNVEV (reference sequence). The CDR3 covers 11 residues. The CDR3 DNA is TGTGCCAGCAGTTTACAAGGGACCCAGTACTTC. It yields the protein CASSLQGTQYF.

This clonotype was seen many times. The chain recombines TRBV24-1 with TRBJ2-2, with D possibly being TRBD1 or TRBD2 (5 bases each). Germline V CDR1 and CDR2: KGHDR, SFDVKD. The CDR3 covers 17 residues. The V and J ends lost 0 bases and 3 bases respectively, with 13 bases between them. The CDR3 sequence is CATSDLRHRGDTGELFF. CDR3 bases: TGTGCCACCAGTGATTTGCGACATCGAGGGGACACCGGGGAGCTGTTTTTT.

This clonotype has ten or more counts. The chain joins TRBV7-7 to TRBJ2-1; 13 nucleotides match TRBD2. Trimming took 5 bases from V and 1 from J; bases not matched to a gene: 2. This CDR3 comprises 16 residues. The germline V gene encodes CDR1 SSHAT and CDR2 FNYEAQ (reference sequence). The CDR3 sequence is CASSATSGGSYNEQFF. The CDR3 DNA is TGTGCCAGCAGCGCGACTAGCGGGGGGTCCTACAATGAGCAGTTCTTC.

This clonotype has at least ten counts. J is TRBJ2-1 and V is TRBV7-3, with D perhaps matching TRBD2 (6 bases). The V end lost 5 bases, the J end lost 2 bases, and 13 bases lay between the germline ends. This CDR3 comprises 15 residues. Looked up from germline, CDR1 is SGHTA and CDR2 is FQGTGA. This CDR3 reads CASSPNSGTYNEQFF. In DNA, the CDR3 is TGTGCCAGCAGCCCTAATAGCGGTACCTACAATGAGCAGTTCTTC.

By frequency in the sample, this clonotype is medium-sized. The J gene is TRBJ2-1, the V gene TRBV5-1; TRBD2 agrees at 12 bases. Trimming removed 2 bases from V and 9 bases from J; junction bases left unmatched: 9. The CDR3 is made up of 16 amino acids. Per germline, CDR1 SGHRS and CDR2 YFSETQ. The DNA of the CDR3 is TGCGCCAGCAGCTTCCGGACTAGCGGGACGGGAGGTGAGCAGTTCTTC. Protein product: CASSFRTSGTGGEQFF.

In its sample, this clonotype was seen many times. The J gene is TRBJ2-3, the V gene TRBV20-1; D is ambiguous. The V gene lost 8 bases and the J gene lost 0 bases, with 15 bases spanning the gap. This CDR3 comprises 14 residues. Germline CDR1 is DFQATT and CDR2 is SNEGSKA (reference sequence). CDR3 DNA sequence: TGCAGTTCCACTGTCCCTCCTAGCACAGATACGCAGTATTTT. The encoded protein is CSSTVPPSTDTQYF.

This clonotype was seen ten or more times. The J gene is TRBJ2-7, the V gene TRBV5-1; 9 nucleotides line up with TRBD1. The ends lost 0 bases at V and 5 bases at J; junction bases unmatched: 6. Per germline, CDR1 SGHRS and CDR2 YFSETQ. The CDR3 consists of 15 residues. The CDR3 DNA is TGCGCCAGCAGCTTGGTGGGACAGGGTTTCGACGAGCAGTACTTC. It translates to CASSLVGQGFDEQYF.

This clonotype has a count of ten or more. The V and J genes are TRBV27 and TRBJ2-5; D not certain. Germline loops: CDR1 MNHEY, CDR2 SMNVEV (reference sequence). Trimming removed 2 bases at V and 2 bases at J, with 9 bases between. This CDR3 is 14 amino acids long. This chain's CDR3 is CASSLTRKQETQYF. The CDR3 nucleotides are TGTGCCAGCAGTTTAACAAGGAAACAAGAGACCCAGTACTTC.

Turning to this clonotype: A junction end diverges from the germline sequence, so it may reflect a read error. The rearrangement links TRBV10-3 to TRBJ2-5; a possible D gene is TRBD2 (5 bases). Germline CDR1 is ENHRY and CDR2 is SYGVKD. The CDR3 covers 19 residues. The CDR3, as DNA: TGTGCCATCAGTGATCCTACTCCCCCCGCCACGGGAAAGGGAGAGACCCATTACTTC. Its protein is CAISDPTPPATGKGETHYF.

A single count supports this clonotype. In DNA, the CDR3 is TGTGCCAGCAGCCACATCGACAGTCCCTACAATGAGCAGTTCTTC. This sequence encodes CASSHIDSPYNEQFF. The V gene is TRBV2, the J gene TRBJ2-1; weak D call: TRBD1 (5 bases). CDR1 and CDR2 from the germline V gene are SNHLY and FYNNEI. The V and J ends lost 6 bases and 2 bases respectively, with 14 bases between them. The CDR3 is 15 amino acids. Full variable domain (missing parts from reference TRBV2 and TRBJ2-1): EPEVTQTPSHQVTQMGQEVILRCVPISNHLYFYWYRQILGQKVEFLVSFYNNEISEKSEIFDDQFSVERPDGSNFTLKIRSTKLEDSAMYFCASSHIDSPYNEQFFGPGTRLTVL.

This clonotype was detected ten times or more. The genes are TRBV15 and TRBJ2-1; D is ambiguous. Germline CDR1 is LNHNV and CDR2 is YYDKDF (reference sequence). The germline V and J ends were trimmed by 1 base and 7 bases, with 11 bases remaining between them. The CDR3 totals 14 residues. This CDR3 reads CATSRGSKDNEQFF. CDR3 DNA: TGTGCCACCAGCAGAGGGTCAAAAGATAATGAGCAGTTCTTC.

The CDR3 sequence is CSANPGTRYGYTF. CDR3 bases: TGCAGTGCTAACCCCGGGACCCGGTATGGCTACACCTTC. The rearrangement joins TRBV20-1 to TRBJ1-2, with D perhaps TRBD1 (5 bases). The V and J ends lost 4 bases and 5 bases respectively, with 14 bases between them. The germline V gene encodes CDR1 DFQATT and CDR2 SNEGSKA (reference sequence). The length of the CDR3 is 13 residues.

This clonotype was detected ten times or more. CDR3 residues: CASSLFPGRYEQYF. CDR3 bases: TGTGCCAGCAGTTTATTTCCAGGGCGCTACGAGCAGTACTTC. The chain has TRBV28 and TRBJ2-7; possibly TRBD1 for D (5 bases). V lost 1 base and J 3 bases, leaving 10 bases between the germline ends. Germline CDR1 and CDR2: MDHEN and SYDVKM. This CDR3 has 14 amino acids.

This clonotype was recorded many times. The chain uses TRBV29-1 and TRBJ2-4; D not resolved. From germline, CDR1 is SQVTM and CDR2 ANQGSEA. This CDR3 has 13 residues. V was clipped by 3 bases and J by 5 bases, with 11 bases between them. CDR3 nucleotide sequence: TGCAGCGTTGATCCCAGATTGGAAAACATTCAGTACTTC. Translation gives CSVDPRLENIQYF. Drawing the rest from reference TRBV29-1 and TRBJ2-4, the complete variable domain is SAVISQKPSRDICQRGTSLTIQCQVDSQVTMMFWYRQQPGQSLTLIATANQGSEATYESGFVIDKFPISRPNLTFSTLTVSNMSPEDSSIYLCSVDPRLENIQYFGAGTRLSVL.

This clonotype was seen ten or more times. The rearrangement links TRBV5-6 to TRBJ1-2, with D possibly TRBD1 on 5 matching bases. The CDR3 sequence is 15 residues long. CDR1 is SGHDT and CDR2 is YYEEEE in the germline V gene. The V and J ends lost 4 bases and 8 bases respectively, with 21 bases between them. For the CDR3, the DNA is TGTGCCAGCAGCCAATTGGGACCGCGGGCGGGCGGCTACACCTTC. This gives the protein CASSQLGPRAGGYTF.